The clone carrying this T cell receptor (beta chain) was detected many times. Its antigen remains unidentified. RNA transcripts were the template for amplifying TCR beta CDR3 regions. The TCR CDR3 was amplified in a first-round RT-PCR using the HTBI primer set. Each CDR3 protein is one row after TCRdb ran MiXCR on the multiplex PCR reads. The profile shows about 720,000 distinct CDR3 sequences, roughly 20% of them singletons. Any patient presenting with uncontrolled infection, other autoimmune disease, pregnancy or lactation was left out. Drawn at first hyperthyroidism diagnosis, the blood sample preceded any ophthalmopathy symptoms. This sample stems from a study of T cells in Graves' hyperthyroidism and ophthalmopathy. Study as a whole: Peripheral blood was acquired at first diagnosis, ahead of any therapy whatsoever.

Looked up from germline, CDR1 is KGHSH and CDR2 is LQKENI. V was pared by 3 bases and J by 5 bases, with 14 bases between. CDR3 length: 14 amino acids. Whole-study findings and limits: The blood repertoire included most of the expanded thyroid clonotypes above 0.001.

V gene TRBV18 combines with J gene TRBJ2-7; tentative D call: TRBD1 (5 bases). The material sequenced was blood. This sequence originates from a woman aged 50 to 60 with Graves' hyperthyroidism that later progressed to Graves' ophthalmopathy. The CDR3 loop is CASSPMAGPNEQYF. CDR3 coding DNA: TGTGCCAGCTCACCGATGGCAGGGCCTAACGAGCAGTACTTC.